The 29 T cell receptor beta chains below were found in one sample sequenced in a study of cytomegalovirus exposure and HLA in healthy donors. The PCR used 60 Vbeta and 13 Jbeta primers. This table comes from immunoSEQ multiplex PCR, and its TCRdb copy is limited to in-frame clones, with some not included. The sample lists about 200,000 clones; around 74% were seen once. Sequencing was done on a sample of PBMCs. These receptors all stem from a girl aged 5-17 years in good health and CMV-seropositive.

J is TRBJ2-5 and V is TRBV5-6, with D hard to call. The CDR3 covers 13 residues. The germline V and J ends were trimmed by 2 bases and 5 bases, with 10 bases remaining between them. Germline V CDR1 and CDR2: SGHDT, YYEEEE. The CDR3, as DNA: TGTGCCAGCAGCTTAGCCTCGATGGAGACCCAGTACTTC. It encodes CASSLASMETQYF.

This clone has just a few counts. V and J are TRBV7-9 and TRBJ2-5; TRBD1 agrees at 11 bases. With V trimmed by 5 bases and J by 5 bases, 7 bases remained unmatched. The CDR3 consists of 15 residues. Germline CDR1 and CDR2: SEHNR and FQNEAQ (reference sequence). The CDR3 bases are TGTGCCAGCAGCACCGGACAGGGGGCGGGGGAGACCCAGTACTTC. Protein sequence: CASSTGQGAGETQYF.

The chain employs TRBV5-6 and TRBJ2-5; possible D gene TRBD1, 6 bases. Germline values: CDR1 SGHDT, CDR2 YYEEEE. The CDR3 is 14 amino acids. The V end lost 7 bases, the J end lost 9 bases, and 22 bases lay between the germline ends. In nucleotides, the CDR3 is TGTGCCAGCCTCGAGGATCCAACTAGGGGGTCCCAGTACTTC. Translating it yields CASLEDPTRGSQYF.

The genes are TRBV9 and TRBJ2-2, with 8 bases aligning to TRBD2. From germline, CDR1 is SGDLS and CDR2 YYNGEE. The CDR3 runs 17 residues. J lost 4 bases, V lost 4 bases, and 12 bases had no gene match. This CDR3 reads CASSLQGAGGATGELFF. The CDR3 DNA reads as TGTGCCAGCAGCCTTCAAGGGGCGGGGGGAGCCACCGGGGAGCTGTTTTTT.

This chain connects TRBV7-7 to TRBJ2-1; D ambiguous. The CDR3 covers 13 residues. Trimming removed 5 bases from V and 6 bases from J, with 11 bases in between. Germline CDR1 and CDR2: SSHAT and FNYEAQ (reference sequence). As DNA, the CDR3 is TGTGCCAGCAGCCAGAACCCAGGCAATGAGCAGTTCTTC. Translation gives CASSQNPGNEQFF.

This CDR3 reads CASSYSAGNTGELFF. In DNA form, the CDR3 reads TGTGCCAGCAGTTACTCGGCAGGGAACACCGGGGAGCTGTTTTTT. This sequence joins TRBV6-5 and TRBJ2-2; D unclear. From germline, CDR1 is MNHEY and CDR2 SVGAGI. CDR3 length: 15 residues. V gave up 0 bases and J gave up 1 base, with 6 bases separating them.

This rearrangement joins TRBV7-2 to TRBJ1-3; D gene unclear. Trimming removed 6 bases at V and 0 bases at J, with 15 bases between. The CDR3 consists of 16 residues. Germline CDR1 and CDR2: SGHTA and FQGNSA. The CDR3 DNA reads as TGTGCCAGCAGGGCAGAAATAACACCCTCTGGAAACACCATATATTTT. Protein: CASRAEITPSGNTIYF. The entire variable domain, with the rest obtained from reference TRBV7-2 and TRBJ1-3, is as follows: GAGVSQSPSNKVTEKGKDVELRCDPISGHTALYWYRQSLGQGLEFLIYFQGNSAPDKSGLPSDRFSAERTGGSVSTLTIQRTQQEDSAVYLCASRAEITPSGNTIYFGEGSWLTVV.

J is TRBJ2-5 and V is TRBV7-8, with TRBD2 matching over 8 bases. Germline V gene lookup returns CDR1 SGHVS and CDR2 FQNEAQ. V shed 1 base, J shed 0 bases, and the junction held 10 bases outside the gene matches. This CDR3 has 18 amino acids. The CDR3 nucleotides are TGTGCCAGCAGCTTAGGTGTTCTAGCGGGTCAACACCAAGAGACCCAGTACTTC. Protein sequence: CASSLGVLAGQHQETQYF.

The J gene is TRBJ1-5, the V gene TRBV5-5; D gene ambiguous. Per the germline V gene, CDR1 is SGHKS and CDR2 is YYEKEE (reference sequence). Trimming removed 3 bases from V and 3 bases from J, with 13 bases in between. This CDR3 spans 15 amino acids. The CDR3 is CASSSRTGVNQPQHF. The CDR3 DNA reads as TGTGCCAGCAGCTCTCGAACGGGAGTCAATCAGCCCCAGCATTTT. Variable domain in full (rest from reference TRBV5-5 and TRBJ1-5): DAGVTQSPTHLIKTRGQQVTLRCSPISGHKSVSWYQQVLGQGPQFIFQYYEKEERGRGNFPDRFSARQFPNYSSELNVNALLLGDSALYLCASSSRTGVNQPQHFGDGTRLSIL.

This rearrangement joins TRBV6-5 to TRBJ2-7; TRBD1 agrees at 9 bases. The CDR3 has 14 residues. Trimming at V came to 7 bases and at J to 5 bases, leaving 9 bases not matched to a gene. CDR1 is MNHEY and CDR2 is SVGAGI in the germline V gene. DNA for the CDR3: TGTGCCAGCATCTCCCGGGACAGGGACCACGAGCAGTACTTC. This gives the protein CASISRDRDHEQYF.

Only one count was recorded for this clone. This chain connects TRBV18 to TRBJ2-7; the match to TRBD1 covers 9 bases. CDR1 is KGHSH, CDR2 LQKENI, per germline. V lost 6 bases, J lost 0 bases, and 9 bases stayed unmatched. The CDR3 totals 16 residues. The chain's CDR3 is CASSPYGQGNSYEQYF. The CDR3 nucleotides read TGTGCCAGCTCGCCCTACGGACAGGGGAACTCCTACGAGCAGTACTTC.

The V gene is TRBV4-1, the J gene TRBJ1-2, with D unclear. Trimming removed 4 bases from V and 3 bases from J, with 18 bases in between. The CDR3 consists of 16 residues. Germline CDR1 and CDR2: MGHRA and YSYEKL. Here the CDR3 reads CASSLDAARGDYGYTF. The DNA of the CDR3 is TGCGCCAGCAGCCTCGACGCGGCACGCGGGGACTATGGCTACACCTTC.

The CDR3 region is CASSFERVYEQYF. The CDR3, as DNA: TGCGCCAGCAGCTTCGAAAGAGTCTACGAGCAGTACTTC. The chain joins TRBV5-1 to TRBJ2-7; D gene uncertain. Between the trimmed V and J ends, which lost 2 bases and 3 bases, there was a span of 9 bases. Looked up from germline, CDR1 is SGHRS and CDR2 is YFSETQ. CDR3 length: 13 residues.

V usage is TRBV4-3 and J usage is TRBJ2-7, with D possibly TRBD1 on 6 matching bases. The V end lost 0 bases, the J end lost 3 bases, and 15 bases lay between the germline ends. This CDR3 comprises 16 residues. The V gene's germline CDR1 is LGHNA and CDR2 YSLEER. The CDR3 DNA follows: TGCGCCAGCAGCCAAGATAACACAGGGATATACTACGAGCAGTACTTC. This sequence encodes CASSQDNTGIYYEQYF.

The chain couples TRBV4-3 to TRBJ1-6, with 9 bases matching TRBD1. The CDR3 consists of 17 residues. The germline V gene encodes CDR1 LGHNA and CDR2 YSLEER. Trimming cost V 0 bases and J 9 bases; bases outside gene matches: 9. The CDR3 loop reads CASSQETSQGAGSPLHF. The CDR3 DNA reads as TGCGCCAGCAGCCAAGAGACCTCACAGGGGGCAGGTTCACCCCTCCACTTT.

The V gene is TRBV7-2, the J gene TRBJ2-5; no reliable D call. Germline CDR1 and CDR2: SGHTA and FQGNSA. The CDR3 runs to 13 residues. Trimming took off 10 bases at V and 2 bases at J, with 14 bases between the two ends. DNA of the CDR3: TGTGCCACTTCCCCATGGCAACAAGAGACCCAGTACTTC. The encoded protein is CATSPWQQETQYF.

CDR3 coding DNA: TGTGCCAGCAGCACGAAACCCGGACAACCCTATGGCTACACCTTC. Translating it yields CASSTKPGQPYGYTF. V usage is TRBV5-6 and J usage is TRBJ1-2; possibly TRBD1 for D (5 bases). CDR3 length: 15 residues. Germline V gene data show CDR1 as SGHDT and CDR2 as YYEEEE. V was shortened by 4 bases and J by 4 bases, with 17 bases between the two germline ends.

J is TRBJ1-5 and V is TRBV6-6; weak D call: TRBD1 (5 bases). V dropped 6 bases and J dropped 0 bases, with 12 bases sitting between them. Germline V gene sequence: CDR1 MNHNY, CDR2 SVGAGI (reference sequence). This CDR3 contains 15 residues. The CDR3 loop is CASSQTEYSNQPQHF. In DNA form, the CDR3 reads TGTGCCAGCAGCCAGACAGAATATAGCAATCAGCCCCAGCATTTT.

The chain has TRBV18 and TRBJ2-2; 10 bases map to TRBD1. Germline V lookup: CDR1 KGHSH, CDR2 LQKENI. V lost 6 bases to trimming and J lost 5 bases; unmatched junction nucleotides: 12. The CDR3 is made up of 17 amino acids. The CDR3 loop reads CASSLTGTGVGTGELFF. The CDR3 DNA reads as TGTGCCAGCTCGCTTACCGGGACAGGGGTCGGTACCGGGGAGCTGTTTTTT.

The V call is TRBV5-1, the J call TRBJ1-2, with 9 bases aligning to TRBD1. This CDR3 has 16 amino acids. CDR1 and CDR2 from the germline V gene are SGHRS and YFSETQ. J lost 3 bases, V lost 4 bases, and 10 bases had no gene match. CDR3 sequence: CASSTQTGGADYGYTF. For the CDR3, the DNA is TGCGCCAGCAGCACACAGACAGGGGGTGCAGACTATGGCTACACCTTC. Filled out from reference TRBV5-1 and TRBJ1-2, the complete variable domain reads KAGVTQTPRYLIKTRGQQVTLSCSPISGHRSVSWYQQTPGQGLQFLFEYFSETQRNKGNFPGRFSGRQFSNSRSEMNVSTLELGDSALYLCASSTQTGGADYGYTFGSGTRLTVV.

This clone has a handful of counts. The chain carries TRBV10-3 and TRBJ1-2; the D gene is possibly TRBD1 (6 bases). Trimming took 5 bases from V and 7 from J, leaving 11 bases between them. CDR3 length equals 12 residues. CDR1 is ENHRY, CDR2 SYGVKD, per germline. The CDR3 region is CAISPQGSGYTF. The CDR3 coding sequence is TGTGCCATCAGTCCTCAGGGGTCTGGCTACACCTTC.

V is TRBV7-9 and J is TRBJ2-7; D perhaps matches TRBD2 (6 bases). Germline V gives CDR1 SEHNR, CDR2 FQNEAQ (reference sequence). The germline V and J ends were trimmed by 8 bases and 7 bases, with 18 bases remaining between them. CDR3 length: 13 residues. The CDR3 nucleotides read TGTGCCAGCGGGGGGACGGATCGGTCGGAGCAGTACTTC. Translating gives CASGGTDRSEQYF. Full variable domain (outside the CDR3, taken from reference TRBV7-9 and TRBJ2-7): DTGVSQNPRHKITKRGQNVTFRCDPISEHNRLYWYRQTLGQGPEFLTYFQNEAQLEKSRLLSDRFSAERPKGSFSTLEIQRTEQGDSAMYLCASGGTDRSEQYFGPGTRLTVT.

The chain is built from TRBV5-4 and TRBJ2-1; the D gene is possibly TRBD2 (5 bases). The CDR3 is made up of 16 amino acids. The V end lost 2 bases, the J end lost 7 bases, and 19 bases lay between the germline ends. CDR1 is SGHNT and CDR2 is YYREEE in the germline V gene (reference sequence). The CDR3 sequence is CASSFPDYLPSNEQFF. CDR3 DNA sequence: TGTGCCAGCAGCTTCCCCGACTACCTCCCGTCGAATGAGCAGTTCTTC.

The J gene is TRBJ2-5, the V gene TRBV5-4; 7 bases align to TRBD1. The CDR3 has 15 residues. V lost 2 bases to trimming and J lost 1 base; unmatched junction nucleotides: 5. The germline V gene encodes CDR1 SGHNT and CDR2 YYREEE (reference sequence). The CDR3 sequence: CASSFKGQIQETQYF. In DNA form, the CDR3 reads TGTGCCAGCAGCTTCAAGGGACAGATCCAAGAGACCCAGTACTTC.

This clone was observed a few times. The V gene is TRBV29-1, the J gene TRBJ2-5, with TRBD1 as a possible D gene (5 bases). Trimming shortened V by 6 bases and J by 3 bases, and 8 bases separated the two germline ends. Germline loops: CDR1 SQVTM, CDR2 ANQGSEA. The CDR3 runs to 11 residues. The CDR3 is CSVTGEETQYF. In DNA, the CDR3 is TGCAGCGTAACAGGAGAAGAGACCCAGTACTTC.

In DNA, the CDR3 is TGTGCCAGCAGTGATGTGGGGGGGGTGGACTACAATGAGCAGTTCTTC. It yields the protein CASSDVGGVDYNEQFF. V usage is TRBV6-1 and J usage is TRBJ2-1, with 7 positions matching TRBD2. V trimming: 3 bases; J trimming: 3 bases; junction bases outside the gene matches: 8. The V gene's germline CDR1 is MNHNS and CDR2 SASEGT. The CDR3 runs to 16 residues.

This rearrangement joins TRBV7-2 to TRBJ2-7; D unresolved. This CDR3 spans 13 amino acids. Germline V gene data show CDR1 as SGHTA and CDR2 as FQGNSA. The V gene lost 5 bases and the J gene lost 0 bases, with 8 bases spanning the gap. The CDR3 is CASSPSSSYEQYF. DNA of the CDR3: TGTGCCAGCAGCCCTTCGAGCTCCTACGAGCAGTACTTC.

This rearrangement joins TRBV19 to TRBJ1-5; 9 bases line up with TRBD1. After removal of 0 bases from V and 6 bases from J, the junction contained 6 bases not matched to a gene. CDR1 LNHDA and CDR2 SQIVND come from the germline V gene (reference sequence). The CDR3 has 16 residues. This CDR3 reads CASSIDGTGISQPQHF. The CDR3 DNA sequence: TGTGCCAGTAGTATAGACGGGACAGGGATAAGTCAGCCCCAGCATTTT.

The gene calls are TRBV4-3 and TRBJ2-3; D might be TRBD2 (7 bases). With 3 bases removed from V and 2 bases from J, the gap between germline ends came to 12 bases. CDR3 length: 15 residues. Germline values: CDR1 LGHNA, CDR2 YSLEER. CDR3 residues: CASSQDRGATDTQYF. The CDR3 nucleotides read TGCGCCAGCAGCCAGGACCGGGGGGCCACAGATACGCAGTATTTT.